These 24 T cell receptor beta chains share one sample of origin, sequenced in a study of radiation and T cells in renal cell carcinoma. Time point specified: blood 2 weeks post-SBRT. As for treatment: 15 Gy SBRT to primary tumor, nephrectomy 4 weeks later. TCRdb keeps only in-frame clones here, not all; method: immunoSEQ multiplex PCR. The sample contains roughly 130,000 clones, around nine tenths of which appear only once. The sequences come from blood, collected from a patient whose treatment included radiotherapy and nephrectomy. The receptors stem from a woman in her seventies with renal cell carcinoma.

The rearrangement uses TRBV7-2 and TRBJ2-1; a weak D match, TRBD1 (6 bases). The CDR3 runs to 13 residues. Per the germline V gene, CDR1 is SGHTA and CDR2 is FQGNSA. V dropped 1 base and J dropped 7 bases, with 8 bases sitting between them. Here the CDR3 reads CASSLVRGNEQFF. The CDR3 DNA sequence: TGTGCCAGCAGCTTAGTGAGGGGGAATGAGCAGTTCTTC.

The rearrangement uses TRBV7-9 and TRBJ2-7; TRBD1 agrees at 11 bases. Trimming removed 3 bases from V and 2 bases from J; junction bases left unmatched: 0. Germline V CDR1 and CDR2: SEHNR, FQNEAQ (reference sequence). The CDR3 sequence is 14 residues long. The CDR3 protein is CASSLDRGPYEQYF. For the CDR3, the DNA is TGTGCCAGCAGCTTGGACAGGGGGCCCTACGAGCAGTACTTC. The whole variable domain, remainder taken from reference TRBV7-9 and TRBJ2-7, is DTGVSQNPRHKITKRGQNVTFRCDPISEHNRLYWYRQTLGQGPEFLTYFQNEAQLEKSRLLSDRFSAERPKGSFSTLEIQRTEQGDSAMYLCASSLDRGPYEQYFGPGTRLTVT.

The chain joins TRBV29-1 to TRBJ1-2; D is uncertain. Germline V lookup: CDR1 SQVTM, CDR2 ANQGSEA. The CDR3 consists of 12 residues. The V and J ends lost 2 bases and 6 bases respectively, with 10 bases between them. CDR3 region: CSVEWSEDGYTF. The CDR3 bases are TGCAGCGTTGAATGGTCCGAAGATGGCTACACCTTC.

The chain is built from TRBV7-2 and TRBJ1-4; D not resolved. Trimming took 5 bases from V and 8 from J, leaving 12 bases between them. Germline CDR1 reads SGHTA; CDR2 reads FQGNSA. CDR3 length: 13 residues. The CDR3 loop is CASSQSSREKLFF. The CDR3 region has the DNA TGTGCCAGCAGCCAAAGTTCTAGGGAAAAACTGTTTTTT.

The J gene is TRBJ2-3, the V gene TRBV29-1; 10 nucleotides match TRBD2. Germline CDR1 SQVTM, CDR2 ANQGSEA. The junction had 3 bases not matched to a gene; V was cut back by 6 bases and J by 0 bases. The CDR3 loop spans 14 amino acids. The CDR3 DNA is TGCAGCGTATCGACTAGCGGGAGCACAGATACGCAGTATTTT. Translation: CSVSTSGSTDTQYF.

The chain combines TRBV6-1 with TRBJ1-2, with no clear D. Germline V CDR1 and CDR2: MNHNS, SASEGT. V lost 6 bases and J lost 3, with 8 bases in between. This CDR3 spans 12 amino acids. CDR3 DNA: TGTGCCAGCAGAGGGTGGGACTATGGCTACACCTTC. It translates to CASRGWDYGYTF.

The V and J genes are TRBV14 and TRBJ2-1; 12 nucleotides line up with TRBD2. Trimming removed 0 bases from V and 0 bases from J; junction bases left unmatched: 15. The germline V gene encodes CDR1 SGHDN and CDR2 FVKESK. The CDR3 extends over 22 amino acids. This CDR3 is CASSQDLPGGGGLAGSYNEQFF. For the CDR3, the DNA is TGTGCCAGCAGCCAAGATTTACCTGGGGGCGGGGGACTAGCGGGCTCCTACAATGAGCAGTTCTTC.

Only a few counts were recorded for this clone. The rearrangement joins TRBV7-2 to TRBJ2-7; tentatively, D is TRBD1 (6 bases). The CDR3 sequence is 14 residues long. Trimming shortened V by 2 bases and J by 3 bases, and 11 bases separated the two germline ends. Germline CDR1 reads SGHTA; CDR2 reads FQGNSA. In DNA form, the CDR3 reads TGTGCCAGCAGCTTAACAGGGATATTCTACGAGCAGTACTTC. As protein: CASSLTGIFYEQYF.

The chain is built from TRBV14 and TRBJ2-3, with TRBD2 matching 10 bases. Germline lookup yields CDR1 SGHDN and CDR2 FVKESK. Unmatched junction bases numbered 3, after V lost 1 base and J lost 2 bases. The CDR3 sequence is 16 residues long. The CDR3 sequence: CASSQGLAGHTDTQYF. In DNA, the CDR3 is TGTGCCAGCAGCCAAGGACTAGCGGGCCACACAGATACGCAGTATTTT.

In this sample, this clone turned up once. V is TRBV4-1 and J is TRBJ1-4, with a possible D match to TRBD1 (6 bases). This CDR3 is built from 16 residues. V was trimmed by 0 bases and J by 0 bases, leaving 8 bases between them. Germline V gene data show CDR1 as MGHRA and CDR2 as YSYEKL. CDR3 region: CASSQDRGATNEKLFF. DNA of the CDR3: TGCGCCAGCAGCCAAGACAGGGGTGCAACTAATGAAAAACTGTTTTTT.

V gene TRBV7-9 combines with J gene TRBJ2-1; TRBD2 agrees at 8 bases. This CDR3 comprises 14 residues. CDR1 and CDR2 from the germline V gene are SEHNR and FQNEAQ (reference sequence). V shed 3 bases, J shed 6 bases, and the junction held 4 bases outside the gene matches. CDR3 DNA: TGTGCCAGCAGCTTCAGCGGGGGCCCCAATGAGCAGTTCTTC. Its protein product is CASSFSGGPNEQFF.

This clone has a handful of counts. V gene TRBV19 combines with J gene TRBJ1-1; TRBD1 might be the D (5 bases). This CDR3 contains 12 residues. The V end was cut by 7 bases, the J end by 1 base, with 7 bases between. The germline gives CDR1 LNHDA, CDR2 SQIVND (reference sequence). The CDR3 sequence: CASTGRNTEAFF. The CDR3 DNA reads TGTGCCAGTACGGGGCGGAACACTGAAGCTTTCTTT.

The chain combines TRBV19 with TRBJ2-1, with TRBD2 identical over 14 bases. The V gene end was trimmed by 10 bases and the J gene end by 9 bases; junction bases not matched to a gene: 11. CDR3 length equals 15 residues. Germline CDR1 and CDR2: LNHDA and SQIVND (reference sequence). The CDR3 DNA follows: TGTGCCATCGGGACTAGCGGGGGAAAGCTAGGTGAGCAGTTCTTC. Amino acid sequence: CAIGTSGGKLGEQFF. The whole variable domain, filled in from reference TRBV19 and TRBJ2-1, reads DGGITQSPKYLFRKEGQNVTLSCEQNLNHDAMYWYRQDPGQGLRLIYYSQIVNDFQKGDIAEGYSVSREKKESFPLTVTSAQKNPTAFYLCAIGTSGGKLGEQFFGPGTRLTVL.

Points on this clone: The junction differs from germline at one of its ends, possibly a read error. Other DNA sequences from this sample encode an identical CDR3 as well. The V call is TRBV4-3, the J call TRBJ1-2; D not certain. The CDR3 sequence is 15 residues long. Germline V gives CDR1 LGHNA, CDR2 YSLEER. CDR3 sequence (DNA): TGCGCCAGCAGCCCCGCCCCAGCCGGCGGCTATGGTTACACCTTC. It is translated as CASSPAPAGGYGYTF.

The chain has TRBV7-2 and TRBJ1-2; TRBD1 matches 7 bases. CDR3 length: 14 residues. With V trimmed by 5 bases and J by 5 bases, 8 bases remained unmatched. Germline CDR1 is SGHTA and CDR2 is FQGNSA. The CDR3: CASSPLTGLYGYTF. The CDR3, as DNA: TGTGCCAGCAGCCCACTGACAGGGTTATATGGCTACACCTTC. Based on the CDR3 plus reference TRBV7-2 and TRBJ1-2, the full variable domain is GAGVSQSPSNKVTEKGKDVELRCDPISGHTALYWYRQSLGQGLEFLIYFQGNSAPDKSGLPSDRFSAERTGGSVSTLTIQRTQQEDSAVYLCASSPLTGLYGYTFGSGTRLTVV.

This rearrangement joins TRBV27 to TRBJ2-1, with D uncertain. The CDR3 has 15 residues. Trimming took 4 bases from V and 5 from J, leaving 15 bases between them. Germline lookup yields CDR1 MNHEY and CDR2 SMNVEV (reference sequence). The CDR3 region is CASSSLTRPHNEQFF. DNA for the CDR3: TGTGCCAGCAGTTCCCTTACCCGACCGCACAATGAGCAGTTCTTC.

In DNA, the CDR3 is TGTGCCATCAGTGGAGACACGAGGGGCATTCAGTACTTC. It yields the protein CAISGDTRGIQYF. The rearrangement joins TRBV10-3 to TRBJ2-4; possibly TRBD1 or TRBD2 for D (5 bases each). This CDR3 is 13 amino acids long. The germline V gene encodes CDR1 ENHRY and CDR2 SYGVKD. V was shortened by 4 bases and J by 9 bases, with 13 bases between the two germline ends.

The J gene is TRBJ1-5, the V gene TRBV6-1, with 7 bases matching TRBD1. There are 15 residues in the CDR3. V lost 4 bases, J lost 3 bases, and 6 bases stayed unmatched. Looked up from germline, CDR1 is MNHNS and CDR2 is SASEGT. The CDR3 region is CASSGTGNPNQPQHF. Written as DNA, the CDR3 is TGTGCCAGCAGTGGGACAGGAAACCCCAATCAGCCCCAGCATTTT.

The gene calls are TRBV4-1 and TRBJ1-1, with D maybe TRBD1 (5 bases). In germline, CDR1 is MGHRA, CDR2 YSYEKL. There are 15 residues in the CDR3. V shed 4 bases and J shed 3 bases, with 15 bases lying between them. The CDR3 coding sequence is TGCGCCAGCAGCCGAGGGACCTGGGGGGACACTGAAGCTTTCTTT. Translation: CASSRGTWGDTEAFF.

The chain links TRBV5-4 to TRBJ2-3, with D unclear. The V end lost 0 bases, the J end lost 2 bases, and 7 bases lay between the germline ends. The CDR3 covers 14 residues. In germline, CDR1 is SGHNT, CDR2 YYREEE (reference sequence). Here the CDR3 reads CASSLEVFTDTQYF. DNA of the CDR3: TGTGCCAGCAGCTTGGAGGTGTTCACAGATACGCAGTATTTT.

The genes are TRBV6-5 and TRBJ2-1; 11 positions match TRBD2. This CDR3 region has 16 residues. The germline V gene has CDR1 MNHEY and CDR2 SVGAGI. The V gene end was trimmed by 2 bases and the J gene end by 2 bases; junction bases not matched to a gene: 2. The CDR3 protein is CASSYLAGGTYNEQFF. The CDR3 nucleotides are TGTGCCAGCAGTTACCTAGCGGGGGGTACCTACAATGAGCAGTTCTTC.

The chain couples TRBV11-1 to TRBJ1-6; TRBD1 matches 7 bases. CDR1 and CDR2 from the germline V gene are SGHAT and FQDESV (reference sequence). The length of the CDR3 is 17 residues. Trimming removed 4 bases from V and 9 bases from J; junction bases left unmatched: 15. The chain's CDR3 is CASSSHDQGGSSSPLHF. The DNA for the CDR3 is TGTGCCAGCAGCTCCCACGATCAGGGGGGCTCTAGTTCACCCCTCCACTTT. The full variable domain, its missing parts supplied by reference TRBV11-1 and TRBJ1-6, is EAEVAQSPRYKITEKSQAVAFWCDPISGHATLYWYRQILGQGPELLVQFQDESVVDDSQLPKDRFSAERLKGVDSTLKIQPAELGDSAMYLCASSSHDQGGSSSPLHFGNGTRLTVT.

The chain recombines TRBV7-2 with TRBJ1-2; D not resolved. Germline V gives CDR1 SGHTA, CDR2 FQGNSA. This CDR3 spans 13 amino acids. V lost 2 bases and J lost 7, with 11 bases in between. CDR3 in DNA: TGTGCCAGCAGCTTATGGGGTTCCGCTGGCTACACCTTC. It encodes CASSLWGSAGYTF.

The genes are TRBV2 and TRBJ2-1; TRBD1 aligns across 8 bases. The CDR3 runs 12 residues. V lost 6 bases, J lost 8 bases, and 3 bases stayed unmatched. Germline V gene lookup returns CDR1 SNHLY and CDR2 FYNNEI. The CDR3 loop is CASRKTGDEQFF. CDR3 bases: TGTGCCAGCAGAAAGACAGGGGATGAGCAGTTCTTC.